The rows below give T cell receptor beta chains drawn from one sample of a study of blood T cell repertoires in COVID-19. TCRdb keeps only in-frame clones here, not all; method: immunoSEQ multiplex PCR. The sample comprises fewer than 65,000 clones, 70% to 90% of which are singletons, and roughly 6.6% rests with the top ten. The source material was peripheral blood. Every receptor here comes from a man aged 60-69 years with acute or convalescent COVID-19. Both conserved end residues are part of each CDR3. A D gene is named only where the DNA matches it firmly. Rows give clone size only sometimes, using once, few, many, or a class for an expanded clone.

d_gene | j_gene | v_gene | abundance | CDR3nt | CDR3aa
TRBD2 | TRBJ2-1 | TRBV9 | - | TGTGCCAGCAGCGCGTCAGCGGGGGCCAACAATGAGCAGTTCTTC | CASSASAGANNEQFF
- | TRBJ1-2 | TRBV25-1 | few | TGTGCCAGCAGTCCTCTTGGGGAGGGACGTTATGGCTACACCTTC | CASSPLGEGRYGYTF
- | TRBJ1-2 | TRBV5-1 | - | TGCGCCAGCAGCTACAGGGATGACTATGGCTACACCTTC | CASSYRDDYGYTF
- | TRBJ1-1 | TRBV5-1 | - | TGCGCCAGCAGCTTCAGAGCGGGCCCGGGCACTGAAGCTTTCTTT | CASSFRAGPGTEAFF
TRBD2 | TRBJ2-3 | TRBV5-1 | - | TGCGCCAGCAGCTCGGGACTAGCGGGTAGCACAGATACGCAGTATTTT | CASSSGLAGSTDTQYF
- | TRBJ1-1 | TRBV7-2 | - | TGTGCCAGCAGCTTTCAATCTGGGGAGACTGAAGCTTTCTTT | CASSFQSGETEAFF
- | TRBJ2-5 | TRBV5-1 | - | TGCGCCAGCAGCTTGCAGGGAGAGACCCAGTACTTC | CASSLQGETQYF
- | TRBJ1-2 | TRBV6-5 | - | TGTGCCAGCAGTTACTCAGTGGACTTGTATGGCTACACCTTC | CASSYSVDLYGYTF
- | TRBJ1-1 | TRBV19 | - | TGTGCCAGTACCGGGGGGGTCTACTTCGGGAACACTGAAGCTTTCTTT | CASTGGVYFGNTEAFF
TRBD1 | TRBJ1-5 | TRBV19 | - | TGTGCCAGTAGTATTGGGACAGACAGCAATCAGCCCCAGCATTTT | CASSIGTDSNQPQHF
TRBD1 | TRBJ1-2 | TRBV27 | - | TGTGCCAGCAGTTTATCGCCTAGCGGGACAGGGGGCGCTAACTATGGCTACACCTTC | CASSLSPSGTGGANYGYTF
TRBD1 | TRBJ1-5 | TRBV19 | - | TGTGCCAGTAGTCGGACAGGGGCGGTCAATCAGCCCCAGCATTTT | CASSRTGAVNQPQHF
- | TRBJ1-3 | TRBV18 | - | TGTGCCAGCTCCCCGACAGCCGTCTCTGGAAACACCATATATTTT | CASSPTAVSGNTIYF
TRBD1 | TRBJ1-6 | TRBV5-6 | once | TGTGCCAGCAGCTGGGACAGCGTTGACTCACCCCTCCACTTT | CASSWDSVDSPLHF
TRBD2 | TRBJ2-1 | TRBV4-3 | - | TGCGCCAGCAGCCAAGGCGGGGGGACCAACAATGAGCAGTTCTTC | CASSQGGGTNNEQFF
TRBD2 | TRBJ2-3 | TRBV3-1/TRBV3-2 | once | TGTGCCAGCAGCCCGGCGGGAGGGGGGGCAACGGATACGCAGTATTTT | CASSPAGGGATDTQYF
- | TRBJ2-3 | TRBV10-1 | - | TGCGCCAGCAGTGAAGGACATAGCACAGATACGCAGTATTTT | CASSEGHSTDTQYF
TRBD1 | TRBJ1-1 | TRBV3-1/TRBV3-2 | - | TGTGCCAGCAGCCCGTATCCGGGACAGGGGAAGAACACTGAAGCTTTCTTT | CASSPYPGQGKNTEAFF
TRBD1 | TRBJ1-6 | TRBV5-4 | - | TGTGCCAGCAGCTCCCCCGGGACAGGGATTTCACCCCTCCACTTT | CASSSPGTGISPLHF
TRBD2 | TRBJ2-3 | TRBV5-1 | - | TGCGCCAGCAGCCTGGGAGGGACAGATACGCAGTATTTT | CASSLGGTDTQYF
TRBD2 | TRBJ2-7 | TRBV6-5 | - | TGTGCCAGCAGTATAACTAGCGGGGCCCTCTACGAGCAGTACTTC | CASSITSGALYEQYF
- | TRBJ2-7 | TRBV5-6 | - | TGTGCCAGCAGCCGACGGGGTGGCTACGAGCAGTACTTC | CASSRRGGYEQYF
TRBD1 | TRBJ1-5 | TRBV10-3 | few | TGTGCCATCAGTGAAGGGGGCGGCAATCAGCCCCAGCATTTT | CAISEGGGNQPQHF
- | TRBJ2-1 | TRBV5-1 | - | TGCGCCAGCAGCCAGGGTGGTGGCTCCTACAATGAGCAGTTCTTC | CASSQGGGSYNEQFF
TRBD2 | TRBJ2-5 | TRBV5-1 | - | TGCGCCACCTCCTCGGGAGCGGGGGGTCCACAAGAGACCCAGTACTTC | CATSSGAGGPQETQYF
TRBD1 | TRBJ2-1 | TRBV11-3 | - | TGTGCCAGCAGCTCGAGTTGGACAGGGATGTACAATGAGCAGTTCTTC | CASSSSWTGMYNEQFF
- | TRBJ1-4 | TRBV24-1 | once | TGTGCCACCAGTGATTTTCAGGGAAGACTGTTTTTT | CATSDFQGRLFF
- | TRBJ1-2 | TRBV3-1/TRBV3-2 | - | TGTGCCAGCAGCCCCTCGGAGTACTATGGCTACACCTTC | CASSPSEYYGYTF
TRBD1 | TRBJ1-4 | TRBV4-1 | - | TGCGCCAGCAGCCAAGGACAGGGGACGGGGGAAAAACTGTTTTTT | CASSQGQGTGEKLFF
- | TRBJ2-6 | TRBV5-1 | - | TGCGCCAGCAGCTTCGGTGGAGCTAACGGGGCCAACGTCCTGACTTTC | CASSFGGANGANVLTF
TRBD1 | TRBJ2-1 | TRBV7-8 | - | TGTGCCAGCAGCCCTCTCAGGGACAGAGAGTTCTTC | CASSPLRDREFF
TRBD1 | TRBJ2-3 | TRBV11-3 | few | TGTGCCAGCAGCGCTGGACAGGGAGGTGCAGATACGCAGTATTTT | CASSAGQGGADTQYF
- | TRBJ1-6 | TRBV19 | - | TGTGCCAGTAGTACTCTAGATTCACCCCTCCACTTT | CASSTLDSPLHF
- | TRBJ2-7 | TRBV2 | - | TGTGCCAGCAGTCAACGACTCCGGCAGTACTTC | CASSQRLRQYF
- | TRBJ1-2 | TRBV7-2 | - | TGTGCCAGCAGCCAGGCGGGGGGGCCTAACTATGGCTACACCTTC | CASSQAGGPNYGYTF
- | TRBJ1-3 | TRBV19 | - | TGTGCCAGTACTCGGCTTAGCGGGCCTCCTGGAAACACCATATATTTT | CASTRLSGPPGNTIYF
- | TRBJ2-6 | TRBV27 | - | TGTGCCAGCAGTTTCCTAAGGGGTCCCAGCTCTGGGGCCAACGTCCTGACTTTC | CASSFLRGPSSGANVLTF
TRBD1 | TRBJ1-5 | TRBV4-1 | - | TGCGCCAGCAGCCAAGATATTACAGGGGGCTTTCAGCCCCAGCATTTT | CASSQDITGGFQPQHF
- | TRBJ1-2 | TRBV4-3 | - | TGCGCCAGCAGCCAAAGTCCGGGCTATGGCTACACCTTC | CASSQSPGYGYTF